A selection of T cell receptor beta chains follows, all from one sample in a study of control samples from healthy donors and cancer patients. Some clones are missing from TCRdb's copy, which holds only in-frame ones; the method was immunoSEQ multiplex PCR. The table has some 67,000 clones, more than 75% seen once; the top ten hold 2% to 2.5%. The sequencing sample was made of PBMCs. These receptors all stem from a woman between 50 and 59 years old with head and neck cancer. Each CDR3 is given with its conserved first and last residue. Each record gives: V gene, J gene, CDR3 protein.

TRBV5-1,TRBJ1-1,CASSSRRSFGGREAFF
TRBV12-3/TRBV12-4,TRBJ1-2,CASSTGGRYGYTF
TRBV28,TRBJ2-5,CASSLADRRSQETQYF
TRBV2,TRBJ1-1,CASTPQAASTEAFF
TRBV28,TRBJ1-5,CASRPTGVSNQPQHF
TRBV19,TRBJ1-5,CASSPTASSNQPQHF
TRBV6-1,TRBJ2-3,CASSERTSGGAGAIDTQYF
TRBV5-4,TRBJ2-7,CASSTGGGKNTYEQYF
TRBV12-5,TRBJ2-1,CASGQGSKYNEQFF
TRBV7-8,TRBJ1-4,CASSPWTGANEKLFF
TRBV6-5,TRBJ2-2,CASIRGGAGTGELFF
TRBV2,TRBJ1-5,CASRGDRPIQPQHF
TRBV11-2,TRBJ2-7,CASSLEDRGSYEQYF
TRBV6-1,TRBJ1-3,CASSANGGSSGNTIYF
TRBV6-2/TRBV6-3,TRBJ1-2,CASSSSAGQGRGYTF
TRBV10-3,TRBJ1-4,CASPGQGAEEEKLFF
TRBV7-2,TRBJ1-1,CASSLGRGGTEAFF
TRBV6-1,TRBJ2-5,CASSDILLGETQYF
TRBV27,TRBJ1-1,CASKSRPVLNTEAFF
TRBV6-5,TRBJ2-7,CASSRLAATYEQYF
TRBV7-3,TRBJ1-5,CAETGSAQPQHF
TRBV3-1/TRBV3-2,TRBJ2-7,CASSQEKGVSYEQYF
TRBV6-5,TRBJ1-3,CASSYGVFSGNTIYF
TRBV10-1,TRBJ1-1,CASTLPRGATEAFF
TRBV18,TRBJ1-4,CASSPQGSGEKLFF
TRBV11-2,TRBJ1-3,CASSPTRGFSGNTIYF
TRBV12-3/TRBV12-4,TRBJ2-2,CASSFSSTGELFF
TRBV24-1,TRBJ2-2,CATSDLTGELFF
TRBV11-2,TRBJ2-7,CASSEQVQGYEQYF
TRBV6-5,TRBJ1-2,CASSTTQGGYYGYTF
TRBV5-1,TRBJ1-1,CASSSPGRLNTEAFF
TRBV7-9,TRBJ1-2,CASSFGSENYGYTF
TRBV27,TRBJ1-6,CASSRQGSYNSPLHF
TRBV30,TRBJ2-1,CAWGREAGGYNEQFF
TRBV19,TRBJ2-3,CASSIGGGDGTQYF